These 20 T cell receptor beta chains share one sample of origin, sequenced in a study of vaccination and CD4 T cells after COVID-19. The Oncomine TCR Beta short-read assay was applied to DNA of cultured CD4+ T cells. TCRdb reprocessed the PCR reads with MiXCR, giving one entry per CDR3 protein. The sample includes about 13,000 distinct CDR3 sequences, roughly 79% of them seen just once. Their specific antigens are unknown. The treatment here: roughly ten-day PBMC culture with coronavirus spike peptide pools or control peptides (ViraFEST assay). The sequenced sample consisted of CD4+ T cells from blood, cultured in vitro. These TCRs come from a human donor who had recovered from COVID-19.

This sequence joins TRBV7-2 and TRBJ2-2; D possibly corresponds to TRBD2 (7 bases). The CDR3 extends over 16 amino acids. The V gene's germline CDR1 is SGHTA and CDR2 FQGNSA. V dropped 5 bases and J dropped 6 bases, with 19 bases sitting between them. CDR3 amino acids: CASSTLLGGRAGELFF. The CDR3 region has the DNA TGTGCCAGCAGCACCCTACTGGGGGGGCGGGCCGGGGAGCTGTTTTTT.

The chain uses TRBV20-1 and TRBJ1-6; the match to TRBD1 covers 7 bases. Germline V gene sequence: CDR1 DFQATT, CDR2 SNEGSKA (reference sequence). This CDR3 is 17 amino acids long. Trimming at V came to 3 bases and at J to 7 bases, leaving 15 bases not matched to a gene. CDR3 sequence reads: CSASPARQGVRNSPLHF. CDR3 sequence (DNA): TGCAGTGCTAGTCCTGCGAGGCAGGGGGTACGGAATTCACCCCTCCACTTT.

This clonotype was detected only once. V is TRBV24-1 and J is TRBJ2-7; possibly TRBD1 for D (6 bases). CDR3 length: 14 amino acids. Germline loops: CDR1 KGHDR, CDR2 SFDVKD. Trimming removed 3 bases from V and 13 bases from J, with 21 bases in between. The CDR3 DNA is TGTGCCACCAGTGATCCGGTTCCGGGACACCTCCTCTACTTC. This codes for CATSDPVPGHLLYF.

J is TRBJ2-7 and V is TRBV20-1; D uncertain. V shed 3 bases and J shed 3 bases, with 9 bases lying between them. The CDR3 extends over 12 amino acids. Germline assignment: CDR1 DFQATT and CDR2 SNEGSKA (reference sequence). CDR3 residues: CSASVGLYEQYF. CDR3 coding DNA: TGCAGTGCTAGTGTGGGTCTCTACGAGCAGTACTTC.

The chain employs TRBV7-9 and TRBJ1-4, with 9 bases that match TRBD1. The CDR3 is 17 residues long. Looked up from germline, CDR1 is SEHNR and CDR2 is FQNEAQ (reference sequence). The V and J ends lost 4 bases and 4 bases, in that order; junction bases with no gene match: 10. CDR3 in DNA: TGTGCCAGCAGCTCCCGGGACAGGGCTCCCGTTAATGAAAAACTGTTTTTT. This encodes CASSSRDRAPVNEKLFF.

The chain has TRBV6-5 and TRBJ1-2; possibly TRBD1 for D (6 bases). This CDR3 is 15 amino acids long. The germline V gene encodes CDR1 MNHEY and CDR2 SVGAGI. Trimming removed 2 bases from V and 3 bases from J, with 13 bases in between. The CDR3 loop reads CASSYPSGADYGYTF. The CDR3 DNA reads TGTGCCAGCAGTTACCCCTCGGGGGCAGACTATGGCTACACCTTC.

The J gene is TRBJ1-1, the V gene TRBV6-1, with D hard to call. The germline gives CDR1 MNHNS, CDR2 SASEGT. V lost 7 bases and J 8 bases, leaving 17 bases between the germline ends. CDR3 length equals 13 residues. The CDR3 region has the DNA TGTGCCAGCACCCTCGGAGGTTCCGGCGAAGCTTTCTTT. It yields the protein CASTLGGSGEAFF.

The rearrangement joins TRBV27 to TRBJ1-2; 10 bases map to TRBD1. J was trimmed by 5 bases and V by 5 bases; bases with no gene match: 5. CDR1 and CDR2 (germline): MNHEY, SMNVEV (reference sequence). CDR3 length: 14 residues. The CDR3 DNA reads as TGTGCCAGCAGTCCCGGGACAGGGGTATATGGCTACACCTTC. Its translation: CASSPGTGVYGYTF.

The chain joins TRBV20-1 to TRBJ2-7; tentatively, D is TRBD1 or TRBD2 (6 bases each). The CDR3 covers 11 residues. Germline loops: CDR1 DFQATT, CDR2 SNEGSKA (reference sequence). The CDR3, as DNA: TGCAGGGGGGCTAGCGCCTACGAGCAGTACTTC. It specifies CRGASAYEQYF.

This clonotype is a singleton in its sample. The rearrangement joins TRBV6-1 to TRBJ1-6; tentative D call: TRBD1 (6 bases). CDR3 length equals 15 residues. Trimming pared 1 base from V and 7 bases from J, leaving 11 bases between. Looked up from germline, CDR1 is MNHNS and CDR2 is SASEGT. The CDR3 here is CASSEGGGGNSPLHF. The CDR3 region has the DNA TGTGCCAGCAGTGAAGGTGGGGGCGGGAATTCACCCCTCCACTTT.

This rearrangement joins TRBV4-3 to TRBJ1-5; 7 bases are a match to TRBD1. The J segment lost 7 bases and the V segment lost 0 bases, leaving 9 bases of the junction unmatched. The length of the CDR3 is 16 residues. Germline V gene data show CDR1 as LGHNA and CDR2 as YSLEER. The CDR3 region has the DNA TGCGCCAGCAGCCAAGAGAGCACAGGGGCAGGCCAGCCCCAGCATTTT. As protein: CASSQESTGAGQPQHF.

V and J are TRBV6-2 or TRBV6-3 and TRBJ2-1; D call uncertain. The V end was cut by 0 bases, the J end by 6 bases, with 0 bases between. The germline V gene has CDR1 MNHEY and CDR2 SVGEGT. The length of the CDR3 is 11 residues. The CDR3 DNA follows: TGTGCCAGCAGTTACTCCAATGAGCAGTTCTTC. Translation: CASSYSNEQFF.

The chain is built from TRBV7-2 and TRBJ2-4, with 7 bases aligning to TRBD1. The germline CDR1 and CDR2 sequences are SGHTA and FQGNSA. The CDR3 is 14 residues long. V lost 5 bases and J lost 8; bases outside the gene matches: 9. The chain's CDR3 is CASSLRQGQDIQYF. CDR3 sequence (DNA): TGTGCCAGCAGCCTTAGACAGGGTCAGGACATTCAGTACTTC.

The chain combines TRBV6-1 with TRBJ2-7, with D perhaps TRBD2 (7 bases). Germline lookup yields CDR1 MNHNS and CDR2 SASEGT. The CDR3 is 16 residues long. V dropped 6 bases and J dropped 4 bases, with 22 bases sitting between them. CDR3 protein: CASSSGRGSRLYEQYF. The DNA of the CDR3 is TGTGCCAGCAGCTCAGGGAGGGGGAGCCGACTTTACGAGCAGTACTTC.

The chain uses TRBV7-2 and TRBJ2-7; 7 bases map to TRBD1. V lost 0 bases and J lost 2; bases outside the gene matches: 7. Germline V lookup: CDR1 SGHTA, CDR2 FQGNSA. The CDR3 length is 16 residues. CDR3 in DNA: TGTGCCAGCAGCTTAGCCCCGGGTCAGGGGGCCTACGAGCAGTACTTC. The encoded protein is CASSLAPGQGAYEQYF.

The rearrangement links TRBV6-5 to TRBJ1-3; a weak D match, TRBD1 (6 bases). This CDR3 has 15 residues. Germline CDR1 reads MNHEY; CDR2 reads SVGAGI. V lost 3 bases, J lost 4 bases, and 13 bases lay in between. The CDR3 nucleotides are TGTGCCAGCAGTTATGGGGGGGCGCGCGGAAACACCATATATTTT. Amino acid sequence: CASSYGGARGNTIYF.

V is TRBV20-1 and J is TRBJ1-2; TRBD1 agrees at 8 bases. Germline V gene lookup returns CDR1 DFQATT and CDR2 SNEGSKA (reference sequence). The CDR3 is made up of 15 amino acids. The junction had 6 bases not matched to a gene; V was cut back by 1 base and J by 2 bases. As DNA, the CDR3 is TGCAGTGCTAGAGTTAACAGGGGGAGGAACTATGGCTACACCTTC. It is translated as CSARVNRGRNYGYTF.

This rearrangement joins TRBV28 to TRBJ1-5; D is ambiguous. Germline-derived CDR1 and CDR2 are MDHEN and SYDVKM. The CDR3 has 12 residues. V shed 10 bases and J shed 3 bases, with 10 bases lying between them. The CDR3 region has the DNA TGTGCCACCATAGTTCTCAATCAGCCCCAGCATTTT. Translation gives CATIVLNQPQHF.

The gene calls are TRBV28 and TRBJ1-1; D not resolved. V was cut by 2 bases and J by 2 bases, with 6 bases left in between. This CDR3 is 13 amino acids long. Germline V gene lookup returns CDR1 MDHEN and CDR2 SYDVKM. The CDR3 coding sequence is TGTGCCAGCAGTTTAGACATAAACACTGAAGCTTTCTTT. Translated, it gives CASSLDINTEAFF. The full variable domain, its missing parts supplied by reference TRBV28 and TRBJ1-1, is DVKVTQSSRYLVKRTGEKVFLECVQDMDHENMFWYRQDPGLGLRLIYFSYDVKMKEKGDIPEGYSVSREKKERFSLILESASTNQTSMYLCASSLDINTEAFFGQGTRLTVV.

This chain connects TRBV6-2 or TRBV6-3 to TRBJ2-7, with TRBD2 matching 12 bases. The V and J ends lost 0 bases and 6 bases, in that order; junction bases with no gene match: 9. This CDR3 comprises 17 residues. The V gene's germline CDR1 is MNHEY and CDR2 SVGEGT. CDR3 in DNA: TGTGCCAGCAGTTACTCCCCTCTAGCGGGAGGGCCTGGCGAGCAGTACTTC. Protein sequence: CASSYSPLAGGPGEQYF.